A single sample is the source of the 18 T cell receptor beta chains below, sequenced in a study of blood T cell repertoires in COVID-19. Method: immunoSEQ multiplex PCR; TCRdb's copy keeps in-frame clones and lacks some. The sample shows some 23,000 clones, about 93% of them seen only once. The sequenced sample consisted of peripheral blood. The receptors shown here come from a human donor in a cohort sampled during active COVID-19.

The count of this clone is one. The J gene is TRBJ1-3, the V gene TRBV2; 10 nucleotides line up with TRBD1. The J segment lost 4 bases and the V segment lost 6 bases, leaving 3 bases of the junction unmatched. The CDR3 length is 14 residues. Germline V gives CDR1 SNHLY, CDR2 FYNNEI. Here the CDR3 reads CASSDRGRGNTIYF. DNA of the CDR3: TGTGCCAGCAGCGACAGGGGGCGCGGAAACACCATATATTTT.

The chain recombines TRBV20-1 with TRBJ2-7; the D gene is possibly TRBD1 (6 bases). Trimming removed 6 bases at V and 3 bases at J, with 21 bases between. CDR1 is DFQATT and CDR2 is SNEGSKA in the germline V gene (reference sequence). This CDR3 contains 15 residues. CDR3 residues: CSASIPQGFLYEQYF. CDR3 DNA: TGCAGTGCGAGTATTCCCCAGGGGTTCCTCTACGAGCAGTACTTC.

This chain links TRBV11-3 with TRBJ2-3; D is unresolved. V shed 4 bases and J shed 7 bases, with 9 bases lying between them. The CDR3 sequence is 12 residues long. Germline lookup yields CDR1 SGHNT and CDR2 YENEEA. In DNA form, the CDR3 reads TGTGCCAGCAGCTATAACACGAATACGCAGTATTTT. This codes for CASSYNTNTQYF.

The rearrangement uses TRBV11-2 and TRBJ2-4, with TRBD1 as a possible D gene (5 bases). V was trimmed by 1 base and J by 4 bases, leaving 11 bases between them. This CDR3 region has 15 residues. Per the germline V gene, CDR1 is SGHAT and CDR2 is FQNNGV. This CDR3 reads CASSLVVAGKNIQYF. The CDR3 DNA sequence: TGTGCCAGCAGCTTAGTTGTGGCAGGGAAAAACATTCAGTACTTC.

The rearrangement links TRBV18 to TRBJ2-2; tentatively, D is TRBD2 (5 bases). Deletions cut 0 bases from V and 7 bases from J, with 15 bases between. This CDR3 is built from 16 residues. Germline V gives CDR1 KGHSH, CDR2 LQKENI. As DNA, the CDR3 is TGTGCCAGCTCACCACCAGGTCGGGAAAGTGGCGGGGAGCTGTTTTTT. This translates into CASSPPGRESGGELFF. Full variable domain (outside the CDR3, taken from reference TRBV18 and TRBJ2-2): NAGVMQNPRHLVRRRGQEARLRCSPMKGHSHVYWYRQLPEEGLKFMVYLQKENIIDESGMPKERFSAEFPKEGPSILRIQQVVRGDSAAYFCASSPPGRESGGELFFGEGSRLTVL.

J is TRBJ2-7 and V is TRBV5-1; 12 bases align to TRBD1. The V gene end was trimmed by 4 bases and the J gene end by 12 bases; junction bases not matched to a gene: 14. The germline V gene has CDR1 SGHRS and CDR2 YFSETQ. This CDR3 spans 15 amino acids. CDR3 coding DNA: TGCGCCAGCAGCCCCAGACCGGGACAGGGGGCGATGGGGTACTTC. Residues: CASSPRPGQGAMGYF.

The genes are TRBV15 and TRBJ2-7; perhaps TRBD1 as D (6 bases). The CDR3 is 17 amino acids. Trimming removed 0 bases from V and 7 bases from J, with 22 bases in between. Germline V gene lookup returns CDR1 LNHNV and CDR2 YYDKDF (reference sequence). CDR3 protein: CATSRDPHTGTPLEQYF. The CDR3 DNA reads as TGTGCCACCAGCAGAGATCCCCATACCGGGACACCTCTAGAGCAGTACTTC.

This clone was counted between two and nine times. V and J are TRBV18 and TRBJ2-3; TRBD2 aligns across 12 bases. With V trimmed by 3 bases and J by 11 bases, 9 bases remained unmatched. CDR1 and CDR2 from the germline V gene are KGHSH and LQKENI. This CDR3 is 15 amino acids long. The CDR3 loop reads CASSPPSGGAMEQYF. The CDR3 region has the DNA TGTGCCAGCTCACCCCCTAGCGGGGGGGCCATGGAGCAGTATTTT.

The chain joins TRBV19 to TRBJ1-2; the D is unclear. Germline V CDR1 and CDR2: LNHDA, SQIVND (reference sequence). Trimming removed 1 base at V and 9 bases at J, with 12 bases between. The CDR3 spans 13 residues. The CDR3 here is CASSIGPAGSYTF. In DNA, the CDR3 is TGTGCCAGTAGTATAGGGCCCGCGGGGAGCTACACCTTC.

This chain connects TRBV5-4 to TRBJ1-3; D is possibly TRBD1 (6 bases). The germline gives CDR1 SGHNT, CDR2 YYREEE (reference sequence). Trimming left V 4 bases short and J 4 bases short, with 18 bases between. This CDR3 is built from 16 residues. As DNA, the CDR3 is TGTGCCAGCAGCCCATCGGGGGGGGGCTACGGAAACACCATATATTTT. It translates to CASSPSGGGYGNTIYF. The full variable domain, with the rest looked up from reference TRBV5-4 and TRBJ1-3, is ETGVTQSPTHLIKTRGQQVTLRCSSQSGHNTVSWYQQALGQGPQFIFQYYREEENGRGNFPPRFSGLQFPNYSSELNVNALELDDSALYLCASSPSGGGYGNTIYFGEGSWLTVV.

This clone was observed a few times. CDR3 in DNA: TGCGCCAGCAGCTTGGGACAGCGAAATGAAAAACTGTTTTTT. It encodes CASSLGQRNEKLFF. V and J are TRBV5-1 and TRBJ1-4, with a tentative D call TRBD1 (5 bases). Germline V gene sequence: CDR1 SGHRS, CDR2 YFSETQ. V was clipped by 0 bases and J by 5 bases, with 8 bases between them. The CDR3 contains 14 residues.

V gene TRBV10-3 combines with J gene TRBJ1-1; a possible D gene is TRBD1 (5 bases). The CDR3 spans 14 residues. Germline values: CDR1 ENHRY, CDR2 SYGVKD. Trimming cost V 11 bases and J 5 bases, with 21 bases left between them. The CDR3 reads CAARTRARETEAFF. CDR3 DNA: TGTGCCGCTCGAACCAGGGCCCGAGAAACTGAAGCTTTCTTT.

This clone appeared once. The chain has TRBV7-8 and TRBJ2-6; unclear D gene. The length of the CDR3 is 20 residues. CDR1 is SGHVS and CDR2 is FQNEAQ in the germline V gene. V was cut by 5 bases and J by 0 bases, with 23 bases left in between. The CDR3 DNA reads TGTGCCAGCAGCCCCCCCTCGAGTTTTGCAGGCCGCTCTGGGGCCAACGTCCTGACTTTC. It translates to CASSPPSSFAGRSGANVLTF.

The V and J genes are TRBV19 and TRBJ1-5, with D perhaps TRBD1 (6 bases). The CDR3 contains 13 residues. The V gene's germline CDR1 is LNHDA and CDR2 SQIVND (reference sequence). Trimming stripped 4 bases from V and 2 bases from J, with 6 bases between. CDR3 residues: CASSTGGNQPQHF. The CDR3 bases are TGTGCCAGTAGTACAGGGGGCAATCAGCCCCAGCATTTT.

CDR3 coding DNA: TGCGCCAGCAGCTCGAGGAGTATGAACACTGAAGCTTTCTTT. It translates to CASSSRSMNTEAFF. V is TRBV5-1 and J is TRBJ1-1; D is uncertain. Germline CDR1 SGHRS, CDR2 YFSETQ. V was shortened by 3 bases and J by 0 bases, with 9 bases between the two germline ends. The CDR3 is made up of 14 amino acids.

This clone was recorded a few times. The gene calls are TRBV12-3 or TRBV12-4 and TRBJ1-2; D not resolved. The V end lost 2 bases, the J end lost 8 bases, and 9 bases lay between the germline ends. The CDR3 contains 12 residues. CDR3 DNA sequence: TGTGCCAGCAGTTTACGGACTCACGGCTACACCTTC. This translates into CASSLRTHGYTF.

The gene calls are TRBV12-5 and TRBJ1-2; unclear D gene. CDR3 size: 14 residues. Germline CDR1 LGHNT, CDR2 FRNRAP. V was trimmed by 1 base and J by 8 bases, leaving 14 bases between them. The CDR3 nucleotides read TGTGCTAGTGGTTTGGCTCTGGCAGGCTTGGGCTACACCTTC. Amino acids: CASGLALAGLGYTF.

CDR3 protein: CASSSAEAYEKLFF. For the CDR3, the DNA is TGTGCCAGCAGTTCGGCAGAGGCGTATGAAAAACTGTTTTTT. The chain links TRBV6-5 to TRBJ1-4; D is undetermined. This CDR3 contains 14 residues. CDR1 and CDR2 (germline): MNHEY, SVGAGI. Trimming removed 4 bases at V and 6 bases at J, with 12 bases between.